This T cell receptor (beta chain) is drawn from a study of post-analysis software for immune sequencing data (dated by TCRdb to between 2015 and 2016). For context, the study as a whole: Recorded disease courses included relapsing-remitting, secondary progressive and progressive-relapsing multiple sclerosis, with some patients lacking subtype annotation. A subset of samples was prepared in parallel using single-end sample barcoding, then pooled and co-amplified after Illumina adapter ligation. Patient repertoires were compared against about a dozen previously published healthy control repertoires from donors aged about 6 to 26 years. The research as a whole found: The control group was slightly older than the multiple sclerosis patient group. Direct clustering with F measure revealed strong co-clustering of samples prepared in the same batch, which led to a batch-effect correction. Compared with controls, multiple sclerosis patients had significantly lower normalized Chao1 diversity, a finding suggesting substantial peripheral T-cell clonal expansion. Patients showed significantly higher frequencies than controls for 4 or 5 TRBV segments, among them TRBV5-6, TRBV5-1 and TRBV20-1.

The library relied on PCR. The sequencer was an Illumina HiSeq 2500. To reduce PCR and sequencing biases, unique molecular identifiers were incorporated into the TCR beta cDNA libraries. Per 1 to 10 million input T cells, roughly 0.5 million cDNA molecules were obtained, such that each molecule approximated one T cell. The same protocol used for the earlier healthy control dataset was applied to prepare and sequence the patient libraries. Samples belonging to the same batch were prepared together, multiplexed and sequenced on a shared HiSeq lane. The authors' analysis ran thus. Raw barcoded reads were processed with MIGEC, discarding single-read molecular identifier groups before consensus assembly and CDR3 extraction. VDJtools was used for post-analysis of the clonotype tables, with diversity normalized by down-sampling every dataset to the smallest sample size. To correct batch-related cross-sample contamination, repertoire overlap clustering matched CDR3 amino acid sequences but not nucleotide sequences. TCRdb's own reprocessing of the public reads used fastp at Q25 and MiXCR and kept productive beta chains. Identical CDR3 proteins give one entry, which carries the most common genes and DNA. TCRdb, not the original authors, processed these V and J calls. The sample records hundreds of thousands of distinct CDR3 sequences, roughly 30% of which are singletons. Roughly 0.54% of the sample rests with the top ten.

About this clonotype itself: The antigen it binds to is not known. Nothing much larger sits one base from this clone, and base qualities are not available.

To demonstrate the VDJtools post-analysis software, TCR beta repertoires were profiled from the peripheral blood of about a dozen young patients with multiple sclerosis. The multiple sclerosis patients were children and adolescents between roughly 6 and 17 years of age. From a lookup of the germline V gene, CDR1 and CDR2 are SGHRS and YFSETQ. The CDR3 sequence holds 13 residues, the cysteine and phenylalanine included. Just CDR3 DNA is preserved here, 39 bases in frame from base 1. V is shortened by 0 bases, J by 5 bases, and the region joining them spans 8 bases. Material for sequencing was blood. The TCR was taken from a girl aged 10-17 years with multiple sclerosis. The chain links TRBV5-1 with TRBJ1-1, with no confident D gene call. The CDR3 protein is CASSLVAATEAFF. The DNA reads as follows: TGCGCCAGCAGCTTGGTAGCAGCTACTGAAGCTTTCTTT.